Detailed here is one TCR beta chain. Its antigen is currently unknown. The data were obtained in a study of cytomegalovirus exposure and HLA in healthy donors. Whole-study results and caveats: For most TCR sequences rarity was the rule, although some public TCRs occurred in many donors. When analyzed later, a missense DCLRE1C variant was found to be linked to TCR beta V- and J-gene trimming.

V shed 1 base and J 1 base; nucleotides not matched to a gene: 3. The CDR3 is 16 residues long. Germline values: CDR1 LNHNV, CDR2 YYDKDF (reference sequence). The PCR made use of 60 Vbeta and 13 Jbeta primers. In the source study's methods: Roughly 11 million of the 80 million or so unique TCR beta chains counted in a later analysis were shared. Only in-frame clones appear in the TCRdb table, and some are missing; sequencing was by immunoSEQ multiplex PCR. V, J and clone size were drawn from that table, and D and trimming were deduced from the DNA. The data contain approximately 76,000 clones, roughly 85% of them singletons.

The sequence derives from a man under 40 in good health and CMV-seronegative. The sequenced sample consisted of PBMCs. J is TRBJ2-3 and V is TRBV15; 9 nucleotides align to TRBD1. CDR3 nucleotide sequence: TGTGCCACCAGCAGAGGCCGGGACAGGGGCACAGATACGCAGTATTTT. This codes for CATSRGRDRGTDTQYF. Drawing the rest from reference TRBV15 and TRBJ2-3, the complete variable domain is DAMVIQNPRYQVTQFGKPVTLSCSQTLNHNVMYWYQQKSSQAPKLLFHYYDKDFNNEADTPDNFQSRRPNTSFCFLDIRSPGLGDTAMYLCATSRGRDRGTDTQYFGPGTRLTVL.